The 23 T cell receptor beta chains below all came from one sample that was sequenced in a study of OX40 agonist ivuxolimab in advanced cancers. Sequencing was performed with immunoSEQ multiplex PCR; in TCRdb, only in-frame clones are kept and a portion is missing. Among 20,000 to 25,000 clones listed, 80% to 90% were seen once. The starting material was CD4+ or CD8+ T cells sorted from blood, obtained in a trial of the OX40 agonist ivuxolimab. These receptors all stem from an adult with an advanced solid tumor such as melanoma, head and neck, liver or kidney cancer.

The V gene is TRBV27, the J gene TRBJ1-1; D is uncertain. Trimming removed 6 bases from V and 2 bases from J, with 13 bases in between. The CDR3 length is 14 residues. From germline, CDR1 is MNHEY and CDR2 SMNVEV (reference sequence). The CDR3 DNA is TGTGCCAGCAGACCACCGGGCACCAACACTGAAGCTTTCTTT. It translates to CASRPPGTNTEAFF.

The V gene is TRBV7-2, the J gene TRBJ2-7, with D unclear. Germline-derived CDR1 and CDR2 are SGHTA and FQGNSA. With 6 bases removed from V and 4 bases from J, the gap between germline ends came to 13 bases. The CDR3 extends over 13 amino acids. The CDR3 reads CASSSQEGYEQYF. DNA of the CDR3: TGTGCCAGCAGTTCTCAGGAAGGTTACGAGCAGTACTTC.

The genes are TRBV5-6 and TRBJ2-7; the D gene is possibly TRBD1 (5 bases). The CDR3 totals 13 residues. Germline assignment: CDR1 SGHDT and CDR2 YYEEEE. V gave up 1 base and J gave up 3 bases, with 8 bases separating them. The CDR3 sequence: CASSLTGSYEQYF. CDR3 DNA: TGTGCCAGCAGCTTGACAGGAAGCTACGAGCAGTACTTC.

This rearrangement joins TRBV19 to TRBJ1-5; 10 bases line up with TRBD1. Trimming cost V 9 bases and J 6 bases; bases outside gene matches: 8. Germline V lookup: CDR1 LNHDA, CDR2 SQIVND (reference sequence). The CDR3 loop spans 14 amino acids. The chain's CDR3 is CASWPGQGRQPQHF. The CDR3 nucleotides read TGTGCCAGCTGGCCGGGACAGGGGCGTCAGCCCCAGCATTTT.

This clone showed up just a few times. The chain combines TRBV6-5 with TRBJ2-7; D call uncertain. Trimming cost V 0 bases and J 0 bases, with 12 bases left between them. CDR3 length: 16 residues. Germline V gene sequence: CDR1 MNHEY, CDR2 SVGAGI. CDR3 DNA sequence: TGTGCCAGCAGTTACTCCCCCCCCCGGAGCTCCTACGAGCAGTACTTC. Encoded protein: CASSYSPPRSSYEQYF.

The J gene is TRBJ2-3, the V gene TRBV14; possibly TRBD1 for D (5 bases). CDR1 is SGHDN, CDR2 FVKESK, per germline. V was cut by 0 bases and J by 0 bases, with 13 bases left in between. This CDR3 region has 17 residues. This CDR3 is CASSQDPPGISTDTQYF. DNA of the CDR3: TGTGCCAGCAGCCAAGACCCTCCAGGGATTAGCACAGATACGCAGTATTTT. The full variable domain, completed using reference TRBV14 and TRBJ2-3, is EAGVTQFPSHSVIEKGQTVTLRCDPISGHDNLYWYRRVMGKEIKFLLHFVKESKQDESGMPNNRFLAERTGGTYSTLKVQPAELEDSGVYFCASSQDPPGISTDTQYFGPGTRLTVL.

The J gene is TRBJ2-3, the V gene TRBV28; 13 positions agree with TRBD2. The CDR3 totals 16 residues. The V segment lost 4 bases and the J segment 6 bases; nucleotides outside the gene matches: 7. CDR1 MDHEN and CDR2 SYDVKM come from the germline V gene. The CDR3 here is CASSYSGTSGVDTQYF. The CDR3 bases are TGTGCCAGCAGTTACTCCGGGACTAGCGGGGTGGATACGCAGTATTTT.

This clone was counted once. This sequence joins TRBV7-9 and TRBJ2-1; possible D gene TRBD2, 7 bases. The V end was cut by 0 bases, the J end by 6 bases, with 21 bases between. CDR1 is SEHNR, CDR2 FQNEAQ, per germline (reference sequence). This CDR3 contains 18 residues. CDR3 amino acids: CASSLAPGGGLRGNEQFF. The CDR3 bases are TGTGCCAGCAGCTTAGCGCCAGGCGGGGGCCTCCGGGGCAATGAGCAGTTCTTC.

The chain is built from TRBV4-1 and TRBJ1-2, with TRBD1 matching 10 bases. Germline CDR1 reads MGHRA; CDR2 reads YSYEKL. Trimming cost V 1 base and J 9 bases; bases outside gene matches: 8. The CDR3 contains 15 residues. The CDR3 sequence is CASSQVGTGVYSYTF. Written as DNA, the CDR3 is TGCGCCAGCAGCCAAGTTGGGACAGGGGTTTACAGCTACACCTTC.

The V call is TRBV19, the J call TRBJ1-2, with unresolved D. The CDR3 length is 12 residues. Germline CDR1 LNHDA, CDR2 SQIVND (reference sequence). Deletions cut 5 bases from V and 7 bases from J, with 11 bases between. CDR3 protein: CASSWGSFGYTF. CDR3 nucleotides: TGTGCCAGTAGTTGGGGATCCTTTGGCTACACCTTC. The variable domain in full, completed from reference TRBV19 and TRBJ1-2, reads DGGITQSPKYLFRKEGQNVTLSCEQNLNHDAMYWYRQDPGQGLRLIYYSQIVNDFQKGDIAEGYSVSREKKESFPLTVTSAQKNPTAFYLCASSWGSFGYTFGSGTRLTVV.

The chain recombines TRBV30 with TRBJ1-5; D uncertain. Germline CDR1 is GTSNPN and CDR2 is SVGIG (reference sequence). Trimming left V 4 bases short and J 1 base short, with 11 bases between. The CDR3 is 14 amino acids. CDR3 sequence: CAWTTAVSNQPQHF. The CDR3 DNA follows: TGTGCCTGGACCACGGCGGTGAGCAATCAGCCCCAGCATTTT. The whole variable domain, filled in from reference TRBV30 and TRBJ1-5, reads SQTIHQWPATLVQPVGSPLSLECTVEGTSNPNLYWYRQAAGRGLQLLFYSVGIGQISSEVPQNLSASRPQDRQFILSSKKLLLSDSGFYLCAWTTAVSNQPQHFGDGTRLSIL.

The chain couples TRBV4-1 to TRBJ2-3; TRBD2 might be the D (5 bases). Trimming took off 0 bases at V and 6 bases at J, with 16 bases between the two ends. CDR1 is MGHRA and CDR2 is YSYEKL in the germline V gene. The CDR3 spans 16 residues. The CDR3 DNA sequence: TGCGCCAGCAGCCAAGAGGAGGTAGCGCCGGTGGATACGCAGTATTTT. Its translation is CASSQEEVAPVDTQYF.

This clone appeared a single time. The chain combines TRBV15 with TRBJ2-5; 12 bases align to TRBD1. The trim removed 0 bases at V and 4 bases at J, leaving 6 bases unmatched. The CDR3 is 17 amino acids. CDR1 is LNHNV, CDR2 YYDKDF, per germline (reference sequence). The CDR3 here is CATSRDAGQGARETQYF. The CDR3, as DNA: TGTGCCACCAGCAGAGACGCGGGACAGGGGGCACGAGAGACCCAGTACTTC. The whole variable domain, filled in from reference TRBV15 and TRBJ2-5, reads DAMVIQNPRYQVTQFGKPVTLSCSQTLNHNVMYWYQQKSSQAPKLLFHYYDKDFNNEADTPDNFQSRRPNTSFCFLDIRSPGLGDTAMYLCATSRDAGQGARETQYFGPGTRLLVL.

The chain employs TRBV4-2 and TRBJ1-2; maybe TRBD1 (5 bases). The CDR3 totals 15 residues. The germline V gene has CDR1 LGHNA and CDR2 YNFKEQ. Trimming removed 2 bases at V and 5 bases at J, with 15 bases between. The CDR3 nucleotides read TGTGCCAGCAGCCAACCCGGGACGGATAATTATGGCTACACCTTC. It translates to CASSQPGTDNYGYTF.

This chain uses TRBV21-1 with TRBJ1-1. TRBV21-1 corresponds to a pseudogene. This CDR3 is built from 16 residues. In nucleotides, the CDR3 is TGTGCCAGCAGCAAAGCGCCTCGGGGGAAGAACACTGAAGCTTTCTTT. Amino acids: CASSKAPRGKNTEAFF.

The genes are TRBV29-1 and TRBJ2-2, with 8 bases that match TRBD2. The CDR3 runs 14 residues. CDR1 is SQVTM and CDR2 is ANQGSEA in the germline V gene. V lost 4 bases and J lost 6; bases outside the gene matches: 7. The DNA of the CDR3 is TGCAGCGTTGTCGTCGGGGGGGCCTCCGGGGAGCTGTTTTTT. It encodes CSVVVGGASGELFF.

This clone was observed a few times. This specimen includes other DNA sequences encoding the same CDR3. The chain has TRBV19 and TRBJ2-7, with D perhaps matching TRBD2 (6 bases). The CDR3 runs 14 residues. The germline CDR1 and CDR2 sequences are LNHDA and SQIVND (reference sequence). V shed 5 bases and J shed 0 bases, with 11 bases lying between them. The CDR3 loop reads CASSPYGSSYEQYF. As DNA, the CDR3 is TGTGCCAGTAGTCCCTACGGGAGCTCCTACGAGCAGTACTTC.

The DNA for the CDR3 is TGCGCCAGCAGCTTGGAACAGGCGAACACTGAAGCTTTCTTT. It translates to CASSLEQANTEAFF. The chain recombines TRBV5-1 with TRBJ1-1, with D possibly TRBD1 on 5 matching bases. Germline values: CDR1 SGHRS, CDR2 YFSETQ. The CDR3 totals 14 residues. V was cut by 0 bases and J by 1 base, with 7 bases left in between.

This clone was found once. The chain employs TRBV5-6 and TRBJ1-4; unclear D gene. V was shortened by 0 bases and J by 0 bases, with 3 bases between the two germline ends. The CDR3 totals 14 residues. CDR1 is SGHDT, CDR2 YYEEEE, per germline. The CDR3 sequence is CASSLGATNEKLFF. The CDR3 nucleotides are TGTGCCAGCAGCTTGGGGGCAACTAATGAAAAACTGTTTTTT.

In this sample, this clone is large. The chain links TRBV23-1 to TRBJ1-6, with 8 bases aligning to TRBD1. TRBV23-1 is classed as an ORF, of uncertain function. CDR3 size: 16 residues. With V trimmed by 8 bases and J by 6 bases, 12 bases remained unmatched. In DNA form, the CDR3 reads TGCGCCAGCGACACCTGGACAGGGCGGATTAATTCACCCCTCCACTTT. It codes for CASDTWTGRINSPLHF.

The chain couples TRBV4-1 to TRBJ1-5; D gene unclear. Trimming stripped 3 bases from V and 5 bases from J, with 11 bases between. This CDR3 comprises 14 residues. The germline CDR1 and CDR2 sequences are MGHRA and YSYEKL. The CDR3 region is CASSQTWDDQPQHF. CDR3 in DNA: TGCGCCAGCAGCCAGACCTGGGATGATCAGCCCCAGCATTTT.

The gene calls are TRBV4-1 and TRBJ2-5; either TRBD1 or TRBD2 may fit D (5 bases each). Germline-derived CDR1 and CDR2 are MGHRA and YSYEKL. The ends were cut back, 2 bases at V and 5 bases at J, with 12 bases in the middle. CDR3 size: 14 residues. CDR3 loop: CASSQPDGAETQYF. In nucleotides, the CDR3 is TGCGCCAGCAGCCAACCCGACGGGGCGGAGACCCAGTACTTC.

The rearrangement uses TRBV28 and TRBJ2-7, with D perhaps TRBD2 (6 bases). CDR1 is MDHEN, CDR2 SYDVKM, per germline. Trimming pared 7 bases from V and 7 bases from J, leaving 14 bases between. This CDR3 comprises 12 residues. The CDR3 reads CASKAGRGEQYF. For the CDR3, the DNA is TGTGCCAGCAAGGCGGGCCGGGGGGAGCAGTACTTC.